This T cell receptor beta chain is from a study of regulatory T cells in long-lasting Graves disease. The study's findings and limits: Compared with new cases, persistent Graves' patients showed reduced TCR diversity. TRBV28, TRBJ1-2 and TRBJ2-5 emerged as the favored segments in persistent disease.

The CDR3 has 15 amino acids. Looked up from germline, CDR1 is MDHEN and CDR2 is SYDVKM. With V trimmed by 8 bases and J by 2 bases, 8 bases remained unmatched. In this sample, this clonotype turned up a few times. Its target is not known. The time point is: persistent/refractory GD, antithyroid drugs over 5 years with positive TRAb. PBMC RNA was the source of the TCR library. Diagnosis followed American Thyroid Association guidelines for Graves' disease. Arm-PCR of CDR3 regions and iRepertoire HTBI primers were the basis on which TCR beta libraries were built. MiXCR was run by TCRdb on the multiplex PCR reads, yielding one entry per CDR3 protein. The sample contains 300,000 to 500,000 distinct CDR3 sequences, around 21% of which appear only once.

The sequences come from peripheral blood mononuclear cells (PBMCs), collected when the disease was refractory, from a patient treated with antithyroid drugs. This chain joins TRBV28 and TRBJ2-2, with TRBD2 matching over 7 bases. This sequence originates from a female donor with Graves disease. The DNA for the CDR3 is TGTGCCAGCCTAACAACTAGCGAAAACACCGGGGAGCTGTTTTTT. Its protein product is CASLTTSENTGELFF.